The 3 T cell receptor beta chains presented below share a single source sample, sequenced in a study of cytomegalovirus exposure and HLA in healthy donors. A multiplex PCR was run with 60 Vbeta primers and 13 Jbeta primers. Sequencing was performed with immunoSEQ multiplex PCR; in TCRdb, only in-frame clones are kept and a portion is missing. There are under 300,000 clones in the sample; around 81% occur only once, and about 7.3% lies in the top ten. The sequencing input was PBMCs. The source of these receptors is a woman aged 60-70 years in good health and CMV-seropositive.

The chain joins TRBV12-5 to TRBJ1-1, with D unclear. V lost 5 bases and J 0 bases, leaving 7 bases between the germline ends. Germline-derived CDR1 and CDR2 are LGHNT and FRNRAP. The CDR3 has 13 amino acids. The CDR3 DNA follows: TGTGCTAGTGGTCGCGAGGTGAACACTGAAGCTTTCTTT. Translated: CASGREVNTEAFF.

The chain has TRBV6-5 and TRBJ1-2, with TRBD1 matching 9 bases. Germline V CDR1 and CDR2: MNHEY, SVGAGI. The trim removed 5 bases at V and 3 bases at J, leaving 7 bases unmatched. The CDR3 has 15 residues. CDR3 residues: CASSNRGTGYYGYTF. The CDR3 DNA sequence: TGTGCCAGCAGTAACCGCGGGACAGGGTACTATGGCTACACCTTC.

This clone has only one observation. The V and J genes are TRBV11-2 and TRBJ2-1, with TRBD2 matching 8 bases. Germline V gene sequence: CDR1 SGHAT, CDR2 FQNNGV. The J segment lost 6 bases and the V segment lost 1 base, leaving 17 bases of the junction unmatched. The CDR3 runs to 19 residues. In DNA, the CDR3 is TGTGCCAGCAGCTTAGGCCCGGGACTAGGAAGGCGGGTTGCCAATGAGCAGTTCTTC. Its protein is CASSLGPGLGRRVANEQFF.